The 5 T cell receptor beta chains reported below all come from one sample, sequenced in a study of cytomegalovirus exposure and HLA in healthy donors. Both 60 Vbeta primers and 13 Jbeta primers went into the PCR. Sequencing used immunoSEQ multiplex PCR; TCRdb keeps in-frame clones, though not all of them. Of 20,000 to 30,000 clones in the sample, more than 70% were seen once. The source material was PBMCs. The receptors derive from a male donor in good health and CMV-seronegative.

The genes are TRBV7-2 and TRBJ1-5; 9 bases fit TRBD1. Germline V gene data show CDR1 as SGHTA and CDR2 as FQGNSA. The CDR3 is 15 residues long. Trimming at V came to 5 bases and at J to 3 bases, leaving 5 bases not matched to a gene. The CDR3 sequence is CASSEWTGVNQPQHF. For the CDR3, the DNA is TGTGCCAGCAGCGAATGGACAGGGGTCAATCAGCCCCAGCATTTT.

The chain couples TRBV7-3 to TRBJ2-2; a possible D gene is TRBD1 (6 bases). CDR1 and CDR2 from the germline V gene are SGHTA and FQGTGA. The CDR3 loop spans 15 amino acids. V lost 5 bases to trimming and J lost 1 base, with 11 bases between them. The CDR3 spells CASSPGGGNTGELFF. The CDR3 nucleotides are TGTGCCAGCAGCCCTGGGGGCGGGAACACCGGGGAGCTGTTTTTT.

The chain is built from TRBV19 and TRBJ2-7; 9 nucleotides line up with TRBD2. CDR3 size: 14 residues. With 4 bases clipped from V and 6 bases from J, the junction kept 7 bases outside the gene matches. CDR1 is LNHDA, CDR2 SQIVND, per germline (reference sequence). CDR3 protein: CASSKAGGPGEQYF. CDR3 in DNA: TGTGCCAGTAGTAAGGCGGGAGGGCCTGGCGAGCAGTACTTC.

V and J are TRBV5-1 and TRBJ2-5; TRBD2 is a possible D gene (5 bases). The CDR3 runs 17 residues. The V gene's germline CDR1 is SGHRS and CDR2 YFSETQ. Between the trimmed V and J ends, which lost 0 bases and 4 bases, there was a span of 19 bases. This CDR3 is CASSLVVSLDFRETQYF. The CDR3 bases are TGCGCCAGCAGCTTGGTGGTCAGTTTGGACTTTCGAGAGACCCAGTACTTC.

The V gene is TRBV7-8, the J gene TRBJ1-5; 9 bases are a match to TRBD1. Germline V lookup: CDR1 SGHVS, CDR2 FQNEAQ. The V segment lost 1 base and the J segment 3 bases; nucleotides outside the gene matches: 4. CDR3 size: 16 residues. The CDR3 region is CASSLVGTGHNQPQHF. The CDR3 coding sequence is TGTGCCAGCAGCTTAGTCGGGACAGGGCACAATCAGCCCCAGCATTTT.